The clone carrying this T cell receptor (beta chain) has just one count. This record belongs to a study of OX40 agonist ivuxolimab in advanced cancers. Study context: Subjects had a mean age of roughly 60 years, with a range of 23 to 79; around 80% were male.

This CDR3 comprises 16 residues. Germline V CDR1 and CDR2: SGHAT, FQNNGV. V was trimmed by 4 bases and J by 7 bases, leaving 20 bases between them. Generated by immunoSEQ multiplex PCR, the TCRdb table keeps only in-frame clones and is missing some. The top ten clones hold 0.33% of a sample with approximately 86,000 clones, about nine tenths of them seen once. This chain connects TRBV11-2 to TRBJ1-3; tentative D call: TRBD1 (5 bases). The source material was CD4+ or CD8+ T cells sorted from blood, sampled in a trial of the OX40 agonist ivuxolimab. This clonotype was sampled from an adult with an advanced solid tumor such as melanoma, head and neck, liver or kidney cancer. The CDR3 sequence is CASSWGSGTLGNTIYF. The DNA of the CDR3 is TGTGCCAGCAGCTGGGGTTCCGGGACTCTGGGGAACACCATATATTTT.